This entry features one T cell receptor (beta chain) sequence. This specimen comes from a study of blood T cell repertoires in COVID-19. The CDR3 covers 15 residues. V gave up 5 bases and J gave up 2 bases; unmatched junction bases: 7. CDR1 SGHTA and CDR2 FQGTGA come from the germline V gene. Authors' methods: Amplification with reference gene primers provided the estimates of nucleated cell counts. The data were produced by immunoSEQ multiplex PCR, yet TCRdb's version contains in-frame clones alone and is incomplete. V and J calls and clone size follow that table, whereas D and trimming were derived from the DNA. The sample holds about 300,000 clones; about 89% are singletons and the top ten take approximately 5%. Participants' reported clinical history set cohort assignment. Recovered Cohort 3 donors showed two negative PCRs, clearance, or symptom resolution.

This TCR came from a man aged 55 to 70 who had recovered from COVID-19. The chain links TRBV7-3 to TRBJ2-7, with 9 bases identical to TRBD2. The source material was PBMCs or T cells enriched from blood (not recorded which). The CDR3 sequence: CASSQAGGRAYEQYF. Here the CDR3 DNA reads TGTGCCAGCAGCCAAGCGGGAGGTCGGGCCTACGAGCAGTACTTC. Full variable domain (missing parts from reference TRBV7-3 and TRBJ2-7): GAGVSQTPSNKVTEKGKYVELRCDPISGHTALYWYRQSLGQGPEFLIYFQGTGAADDSGLPNDRFFAVRPEGSVSTLKIQRTERGDSAVYLCASSQAGGRAYEQYFGPGTRLTVT.